These 27 T cell receptor beta chains originate from one sample sequenced in a study of T-cell memory formation after mild COVID-19. TCRdb fed the 5' RACE reads into MiXCR, producing one record per CDR3 protein. The sample includes fewer than 75,000 distinct CDR3 sequences, 12% of them seen just once. Specimen: PBMCs or a T cell subset sorted from them (not recorded which). The receptor source for this set is a man younger than 35 who had mild COVID-19 (a few samples of this study predate the infection). Cell type and time point are not known.

This clonotype appeared a few times. V usage is TRBV11-3 and J usage is TRBJ2-1; D gene ambiguous. Germline values: CDR1 SGHNT, CDR2 YENEEA. The CDR3 sequence is 12 residues long. The V end was cut by 5 bases, the J end by 8 bases, with 10 bases between. The CDR3 sequence is CASSLNRDEQFF. The CDR3 DNA sequence: TGTGCCAGCAGCCTAAACCGGGATGAGCAGTTCTTC. The variable domain in full, with the rest retrieved from reference TRBV11-3 and TRBJ2-1, is EAGVVQSPRYKIIEKKQPVAFWCNPISGHNTLYWYLQNLGQGPELLIRYENEEAVDDSQLPKDRFSAERLKGVDSTLKIQPAELGDSAVYLCASSLNRDEQFFGPGTRLTVL.

This clonotype turned up a few times. The gene calls are TRBV19 and TRBJ1-1; D ambiguous. Germline CDR1 and CDR2: LNHDA and SQIVND (reference sequence). CDR3 length: 14 amino acids. V lost 7 bases, J lost 1 base, and 13 bases lay in between. The CDR3 here is CASMAGKPNTEAFF. The CDR3 DNA reads as TGTGCCAGTATGGCAGGCAAACCGAACACTGAAGCTTTCTTT.

The chain has TRBV20-1 and TRBJ2-6; a weak D match, TRBD2 (5 bases). This CDR3 region has 16 residues. V lost 3 bases and J 0 bases, leaving 12 bases between the germline ends. The germline CDR1 and CDR2 sequences are DFQATT and SNEGSKA (reference sequence). The CDR3 protein is CSARDGINSGANVLTF. The CDR3 nucleotides read TGCAGTGCTAGGGACGGGATAAACTCTGGGGCCAACGTCCTGACTTTC.

The sample holds many counts of this clonotype. The chain couples TRBV27 to TRBJ2-1; 12 bases align to TRBD2. Trimming took 5 bases from V and 14 from J; bases not matched to a gene: 7. The CDR3 covers 13 residues. In germline, CDR1 is MNHEY, CDR2 SMNVEV (reference sequence). The CDR3 DNA is TGTGCCAGCAGTCCACGGACTAGCGGGGTAGAGTTCTTC. This translates into CASSPRTSGVEFF.

The chain couples TRBV27 to TRBJ2-1; 7 nucleotides line up with TRBD1. The CDR3 contains 12 residues. The germline V gene has CDR1 MNHEY and CDR2 SMNVEV (reference sequence). Trimming took 5 bases from V and 12 from J; bases not matched to a gene: 7. The CDR3 sequence is CASSQLTGWQFF. The CDR3 nucleotides read TGTGCCAGCAGTCAATTGACAGGGTGGCAGTTCTTC.

This clonotype was observed a handful of times. This chain connects TRBV20-1 to TRBJ1-1; TRBD1 matches 10 bases. Looked up from germline, CDR1 is DFQATT and CDR2 is SNEGSKA (reference sequence). CDR3 length equals 12 residues. The J segment lost 6 bases and the V segment lost 6 bases, leaving 4 bases of the junction unmatched. The CDR3 spells CSAKDRGAEAFF. The DNA for the CDR3 is TGCAGTGCAAAGGACAGGGGGGCTGAAGCTTTCTTT.

This chain joins TRBV6-5 and TRBJ2-1; 11 bases agree with TRBD1. This CDR3 has 16 amino acids. With 0 bases clipped from V and 4 bases from J, the junction kept 2 bases outside the gene matches. Per germline, CDR1 MNHEY and CDR2 SVGAGI. Written as DNA, the CDR3 is TGTGCCAGCAGTTACTCCGGGACAGGGGGTTACAATGAGCAGTTCTTC. It yields the protein CASSYSGTGGYNEQFF.

This chain connects TRBV12-3 or TRBV12-4 to TRBJ2-7; weak D call: TRBD2 (7 bases). CDR3 length: 14 residues. V was trimmed by 4 bases and J by 4 bases, leaving 14 bases between them. In DNA form, the CDR3 reads TGTGCCAGCAGTTCGGGGGGCAGAGGGTACGAGCAGTACTTC. Protein sequence: CASSSGGRGYEQYF.

The chain is built from TRBV6-4 and TRBJ2-3; TRBD2 matches at 10 bases. This CDR3 has 15 amino acids. CDR1 is MRHNA, CDR2 SNTAGT, per germline. Germline trimming cut 5 bases from V and 4 bases from J; bases unmatched to any gene: 6. This CDR3 reads CASSYGSGGSDTQYF. CDR3 DNA: TGTGCCAGCAGTTACGGTAGCGGGGGGTCAGATACGCAGTATTTT.

V is TRBV20-1 and J is TRBJ1-5, with 12 bases that match TRBD1. The V gene end was trimmed by 5 bases and the J gene end by 8 bases; junction bases not matched to a gene: 10. Germline CDR1 and CDR2: DFQATT and SNEGSKA (reference sequence). The CDR3 totals 15 residues. The CDR3 DNA follows: TGCAGTGCTGTACGGGACAGGGGGCTGGGAGAGCCCCAGCATTTT. Amino acid sequence: CSAVRDRGLGEPQHF.

The genes are TRBV12-3 or TRBV12-4 and TRBJ2-4, with a weak D call TRBD2 (6 bases). Trimming removed 2 bases from V and 3 bases from J, with 11 bases in between. The CDR3 is 15 residues long. As DNA, the CDR3 is TGTGCCAGCAGTTTATGGGGGGTAGACAAAAACATTCAGTACTTC. Translation: CASSLWGVDKNIQYF.

This clonotype turned up a few times. V and J are TRBV5-1 and TRBJ2-3; TRBD2 agrees at 10 bases. The length of the CDR3 is 15 residues. Germline CDR1 reads SGHRS; CDR2 reads YFSETQ. The V segment lost 3 bases and the J segment 8 bases; nucleotides outside the gene matches: 9. The CDR3 nucleotides are TGCGCCAGCAGCTCCGGGACTAGCGTTGGCGGTACGCAGTATTTT. This gives the protein CASSSGTSVGGTQYF.

This clonotype was observed at least ten times. The chain recombines TRBV4-1 with TRBJ1-6; the match to TRBD1 covers 9 bases. The CDR3 extends over 15 amino acids. V lost 0 bases and J lost 6; bases outside the gene matches: 0. Looked up from germline, CDR1 is MGHRA and CDR2 is YSYEKL. The CDR3 nucleotides read TGCGCCAGCAGCCAAGAGGGACAGGGTAATTCACCCCTCCACTTT. Its protein product is CASSQEGQGNSPLHF.

This clonotype was detected only a few times. J is TRBJ2-5 and V is TRBV7-2; D is tentatively TRBD1 or TRBD2 (5 bases each). V lost 5 bases to trimming and J lost 4 bases, with 14 bases between them. The CDR3 has 14 residues. CDR1 is SGHTA and CDR2 is FQGNSA in the germline V gene. CDR3 coding DNA: TGTGCCAGCAGCAAAGCCAGGGCGGGAGAGACCCAGTACTTC. Residues: CASSKARAGETQYF. Combining the CDR3 with reference TRBV7-2 and TRBJ2-5 gives the whole variable domain GAGVSQSPSNKVTEKGKDVELRCDPISGHTALYWYRQSLGQGLEFLIYFQGNSAPDKSGLPSDRFSAERTGGSVSTLTIQRTQQEDSAVYLCASSKARAGETQYFGPGTRLLVL.

The CDR3 sequence: CASSTGGSRGYTF. The CDR3 bases are TGTGCCAGCAGCACAGGAGGGTCCCGGGGCTACACCTTC. J is TRBJ1-2 and V is TRBV9, with D possibly matching TRBD1 (5 bases). CDR3 size: 13 residues. Germline CDR1 reads SGDLS; CDR2 reads YYNGEE. Trimming removed 4 bases at V and 8 bases at J, with 15 bases between. The full variable domain, with the rest looked up from reference TRBV9 and TRBJ1-2, is DSGVTQTPKHLITATGQRVTLRCSPRSGDLSVYWYQQSLDQGLQFLIQYYNGEERAKGNILERFSAQQFPDLHSELNLSSLELGDSALYFCASSTGGSRGYTFGSGTRLTVV.

The genes are TRBV11-2 and TRBJ2-5, with 14 positions matching TRBD2. Per the germline V gene, CDR1 is SGHAT and CDR2 is FQNNGV. CDR3 length: 16 residues. J gave up 3 bases and V 5 bases, and 5 bases lay outside the gene matches. The CDR3 bases are TGTGCCAGCAGCCTCGCGACTAGCGGGGGGGAAGAGACCCAGTACTTC. It yields the protein CASSLATSGGEETQYF.

There are many counts of this clonotype. CDR3 bases: TGCGCCAGCAGCCAAGGATATAACTATGGCTACACCTTC. It translates to CASSQGYNYGYTF. The gene calls are TRBV4-3 and TRBJ1-2, with D unclear. The CDR3 spans 13 residues. Trimming stripped 1 base from V and 1 base from J, with 4 bases between. CDR1 is LGHNA, CDR2 YSLEER, per germline.

This clonotype was observed a single time. A read error may explain this, as a much larger clone is one base away. The chain uses TRBV7-9 and TRBJ2-5; tentative D call: TRBD2 (7 bases). CDR3 size: 16 residues. Between the trimmed V and J ends, which lost 4 bases and 6 bases, there was a span of 21 bases. Germline assignment: CDR1 SEHNR and CDR2 FQNEAQ (reference sequence). CDR3 region: CASSSGSRGGFKTQYF. In DNA, the CDR3 is TGTGCCAGCAGCTCGGGCAGTCGCGGGGGCTTCAAGACCCAGTACTTC.

This clonotype has a single count. The chain joins TRBV4-3 to TRBJ1-4; D uncertain. CDR1 and CDR2 (germline): LGHNA, YSLEER. With 1 base removed from V and 3 bases from J, the gap between germline ends came to 12 bases. CDR3 size: 16 residues. In DNA form, the CDR3 reads TGCGCCAGCAGCCAAGCGCGAGGAACTTCTAATGAAAAACTGTTTTTT. Its translation is CASSQARGTSNEKLFF.

This clonotype was counted ten times or more. The CDR3 bases are TGTGCCAGCAGTTTAAGGGGAGGTGAAGAGACCCAGTACTTC. It is translated as CASSLRGGEETQYF. The chain uses TRBV12-3 or TRBV12-4 and TRBJ2-5; possibly TRBD2 for D (6 bases). Trimming took off 2 bases at V and 3 bases at J, with 10 bases between the two ends. This CDR3 contains 14 residues.

This clonotype appeared a few times. This chain connects TRBV10-3 to TRBJ2-7; 10 positions agree with TRBD1. The CDR3 covers 15 residues. V lost 5 bases, J lost 5 bases, and 9 bases stayed unmatched. CDR1 is ENHRY, CDR2 SYGVKD, per germline. The CDR3 region has the DNA TGTGCCATCAGTCGGACCGGGACAGGGGTGGACGAGCAGTACTTC. Protein: CAISRTGTGVDEQYF.

Here the CDR3 DNA reads TGCGCCAGCAGCTTGGTTGGAGGCGGGGCGGAAAAACTGTTTTTT. This sequence encodes CASSLVGGGAEKLFF. The rearrangement uses TRBV5-1 and TRBJ1-4; possible D gene TRBD1, 5 bases. This CDR3 comprises 15 residues. Trimming removed 0 bases at V and 8 bases at J, with 14 bases between. CDR1 and CDR2 from the germline V gene are SGHRS and YFSETQ.

This clonotype was observed a handful of times. This rearrangement joins TRBV7-2 to TRBJ1-4; D not resolved. With 3 bases removed from V and 3 bases from J, the gap between germline ends came to 14 bases. The CDR3 covers 16 residues. Germline assignment: CDR1 SGHTA and CDR2 FQGNSA. CDR3 DNA sequence: TGTGCCAGCAGCTTCCTCTCGATATCGGCTAATGAAAAACTGTTTTTT. This translates into CASSFLSISANEKLFF.

The rearrangement uses TRBV3-1 and TRBJ1-2; D is undetermined. V lost 3 bases, J lost 0 bases, and 14 bases lay in between. This CDR3 has 16 amino acids. The germline V gene encodes CDR1 LGHDT and CDR2 YNNKEL (reference sequence). The CDR3 is CASSQRGREANYGYTF. The CDR3 DNA reads TGTGCCAGCAGCCAGCGTGGACGGGAAGCTAACTATGGCTACACCTTC.

The chain combines TRBV9 with TRBJ1-2; D is perhaps TRBD1 (5 bases). The CDR3 is 14 residues long. Germline V lookup: CDR1 SGDLS, CDR2 YYNGEE. V was pared by 3 bases and J by 9 bases, with 18 bases between. CDR3 nucleotide sequence: TGTGCCAGCAGCGCTTCCGGGACCTCCGATAGCTACACCTTC. This gives the protein CASSASGTSDSYTF.

This rearrangement joins TRBV20-1 to TRBJ2-3, with TRBD1 matching over 7 bases. Germline V CDR1 and CDR2: DFQATT, SNEGSKA (reference sequence). The CDR3 runs 15 residues. Trimming removed 0 bases from V and 6 bases from J; junction bases left unmatched: 9. CDR3 coding DNA: TGCAGTGCTAGAGAGTCGCGACAGGGAATGGATACGCAGTATTTT. It encodes CSARESRQGMDTQYF.

The V gene is TRBV12-3 or TRBV12-4, the J gene TRBJ2-6, with 8 bases identical to TRBD1. The CDR3 runs 18 residues. The J segment lost 0 bases and the V segment lost 7 bases, leaving 11 bases of the junction unmatched. The CDR3 coding sequence is TGTGCCAGCACTCCTAGGACAGGGAAGGACTCTGGGGCCAACGTCCTGACTTTC. Translation gives CASTPRTGKDSGANVLTF.